These 17 T cell receptor beta chains came from one sample sequenced in a study of blood T cell repertoires in COVID-19. The method was immunoSEQ multiplex PCR; TCRdb's version includes in-frame clones alone and lacks a portion of them. Among 360,000 or so clones listed, roughly 86% were seen once. The material sequenced was PBMCs or T cells enriched from blood (not recorded which). Receptor source: a woman between 25 and 40 years old who had recovered from COVID-19.

As concerns this clone: This specimen includes other DNA sequences encoding the same CDR3. The CDR3 protein is CASSFQETQYF. The CDR3, as DNA: TGTGCCAGCAGTTTCCAGGAGACCCAGTACTTC. The rearrangement uses TRBV28 and TRBJ2-5; D ambiguous. Germline lookup yields CDR1 MDHEN and CDR2 SYDVKM. The CDR3 extends over 11 amino acids. Trimming removed 3 bases from V and 5 bases from J, with 4 bases in between.

The sample holds one count of this clone. The chain recombines TRBV5-1 with TRBJ2-7, with a possible D match to TRBD1 (5 bases). Trimming removed 1 base from V and 5 bases from J, with 10 bases in between. The CDR3 sequence is 13 residues long. CDR1 and CDR2 (germline): SGHRS, YFSETQ. CDR3 in amino acids: CASSLLGADEQYF. CDR3 sequence (DNA): TGCGCCAGCAGCTTGTTAGGGGCGGACGAGCAGTACTTC.

The chain links TRBV19 to TRBJ1-2, with TRBD1 matching over 8 bases. This CDR3 is 15 amino acids long. Germline V gives CDR1 LNHDA, CDR2 SQIVND (reference sequence). V lost 4 bases, J lost 2 bases, and 6 bases stayed unmatched. This CDR3 reads CASSTPGGWNYGYTF. In DNA, the CDR3 is TGTGCCAGTAGTACTCCAGGGGGCTGGAACTATGGCTACACCTTC.

This clone appeared a single time. V and J are TRBV29-1 and TRBJ2-3, with D unresolved. Germline V gene sequence: CDR1 SQVTM, CDR2 ANQGSEA. V was cut by 1 base and J by 9 bases, with 8 bases left in between. There are 11 residues in the CDR3. In DNA, the CDR3 is TGCAGCGTTGAAGTGGTGAGAACGCAGTATTTT. Protein: CSVEVVRTQYF.

Concerning this clone itself: In the same sample, other DNA sequences code for this CDR3. The rearrangement links TRBV4-1 to TRBJ1-2; 7 bases align to TRBD1. Germline lookup yields CDR1 MGHRA and CDR2 YSYEKL. The CDR3 covers 15 residues. V was pared by 3 bases and J by 5 bases, with 9 bases of the junction left unmatched. The CDR3 reads CASSHSQGLGYGYTF. In nucleotides, the CDR3 is TGCGCCAGCAGCCATTCACAGGGGCTTGGGTATGGCTACACCTTC.

The CDR3 DNA reads TGCAGCGTTGGGGGGGGCGGATGGGCCAAAAACATTCAGTACTTC. Protein product: CSVGGGGWAKNIQYF. This rearrangement joins TRBV29-1 to TRBJ2-4, with D possibly matching TRBD2 (7 bases). Trimming took 4 bases from V and 1 from J, leaving 14 bases between them. Germline CDR1 is SQVTM and CDR2 is ANQGSEA. This CDR3 has 15 residues.

The J gene is TRBJ1-3, the V gene TRBV2; D gene uncertain. From germline, CDR1 is SNHLY and CDR2 FYNNEI. The V gene lost 10 bases and the J gene lost 3 bases, with 10 bases spanning the gap. The CDR3 spans 12 residues. CDR3 sequence: CAKEGVGNTIYF. The DNA of the CDR3 is TGTGCCAAGGAAGGAGTTGGAAACACCATATATTTT. Combining the CDR3 with reference TRBV2 and TRBJ1-3 gives the whole variable domain EPEVTQTPSHQVTQMGQEVILRCVPISNHLYFYWYRQILGQKVEFLVSFYNNEISEKSEIFDDQFSVERPDGSNFTLKIRSTKLEDSAMYFCAKEGVGNTIYFGEGSWLTVV.

V is TRBV6-5 and J is TRBJ1-1; 7 nucleotides line up with TRBD1. CDR1 and CDR2 (germline): MNHEY, SVGAGI. V lost 5 bases and J lost 3; bases outside the gene matches: 9. There are 15 residues in the CDR3. The CDR3 sequence is CASSSLGGRYTEAFF. CDR3 bases: TGTGCCAGCAGTAGTCTAGGGGGCCGGTACACTGAAGCTTTCTTT.

CDR3 protein: CASNPGQGNQPQHF. Here the CDR3 DNA reads TGTGCCAGCAATCCGGGACAGGGTAATCAGCCCCAGCATTTT. The V gene is TRBV2, the J gene TRBJ1-5; 9 positions agree with TRBD1. With 7 bases clipped from V and 4 bases from J, the junction kept 5 bases outside the gene matches. The CDR3 is made up of 14 amino acids. Germline V CDR1 and CDR2: SNHLY, FYNNEI.

The rearrangement links TRBV10-3 to TRBJ2-1; 9 bases are shared with TRBD1. The ends lost 10 bases at V and 4 bases at J; junction bases unmatched: 14. This CDR3 has 16 amino acids. In germline, CDR1 is ENHRY, CDR2 SYGVKD. The CDR3 DNA is TGTGCCAACCTCCCCCGGGACAGGGCTTTGTACAATGAGCAGTTCTTC. Translated: CANLPRDRALYNEQFF.

As to this clone: One junction end does not reproduce the germline sequence, and a read error may be involved. Written as DNA, the CDR3 is TGTGCCAGCAGTTCTCCCTCCCACGAGCAGTACTTC. Its protein product is CASSSPSHEQYF. The chain has TRBV12-3 or TRBV12-4 and TRBJ2-7; D gene ambiguous. The CDR3 runs 12 residues.

V is TRBV12-3 or TRBV12-4 and J is TRBJ1-2; D is unresolved. The CDR3 length is 13 residues. V was trimmed by 3 bases and J by 4 bases, leaving 9 bases between them. CDR3 protein: CASSLEGFYGYTF. As DNA, the CDR3 is TGTGCCAGCAGTTTGGAGGGTTTCTATGGCTACACCTTC.

The gene calls are TRBV23-1 and TRBJ2-2; a weak D match, TRBD1 (6 bases). TRBV23-1 is identified as an open reading frame with a role that is uncertain. Trimming removed 10 bases from V and 4 bases from J, with 13 bases in between. The CDR3 length is 13 residues. The CDR3 bases are TGCGCCAACAGGGAGCTGAGCACCGGGGAGCTGTTTTTT. It translates to CANRELSTGELFF.

The chain is built from TRBV6-5 and TRBJ1-6; maybe TRBD1 (5 bases). The V and J ends lost 0 bases and 6 bases respectively, with 12 bases between them. CDR3 length: 16 residues. Germline V lookup: CDR1 MNHEY, CDR2 SVGAGI. CDR3 coding DNA: TGTGCCAGCAGTTACTCGAGACAGCCTCTTAATTCACCCCTCCACTTT. Translated: CASSYSRQPLNSPLHF.

The J gene is TRBJ1-5, the V gene TRBV10-3, with 10 bases lining up with TRBD1. From germline, CDR1 is ENHRY and CDR2 SYGVKD. Germline trimming cut 10 bases from V and 2 bases from J; bases unmatched to any gene: 14. This CDR3 spans 17 amino acids. The CDR3 DNA reads as TGTGCCACCGCCGGGACAGGGGCCACCCCTGGCAATCAGCCCCAGCATTTT. This gives the protein CATAGTGATPGNQPQHF.

The rearrangement joins TRBV5-1 to TRBJ1-3, with D unclear. CDR3 length equals 14 residues. Deletions cut 2 bases from V and 1 base from J, with 7 bases between. CDR1 and CDR2 (germline): SGHRS, YFSETQ. The CDR3 spells CASSFSGSGNTIYF. CDR3 DNA: TGCGCCAGCAGCTTCTCAGGATCTGGAAACACCATATATTTT.

This clone has only one observation. The chain has TRBV6-5 and TRBJ2-3, with D possibly matching TRBD2 (5 bases). Germline assignment: CDR1 MNHEY and CDR2 SVGAGI. The CDR3 has 16 residues. V was shortened by 0 bases and J by 1 base, with 11 bases between the two germline ends. CDR3 region: CASSYSRFSGTDTQYF. Here the CDR3 DNA reads TGTGCCAGCAGTTACTCGCGGTTTAGCGGCACAGATACGCAGTATTTT.